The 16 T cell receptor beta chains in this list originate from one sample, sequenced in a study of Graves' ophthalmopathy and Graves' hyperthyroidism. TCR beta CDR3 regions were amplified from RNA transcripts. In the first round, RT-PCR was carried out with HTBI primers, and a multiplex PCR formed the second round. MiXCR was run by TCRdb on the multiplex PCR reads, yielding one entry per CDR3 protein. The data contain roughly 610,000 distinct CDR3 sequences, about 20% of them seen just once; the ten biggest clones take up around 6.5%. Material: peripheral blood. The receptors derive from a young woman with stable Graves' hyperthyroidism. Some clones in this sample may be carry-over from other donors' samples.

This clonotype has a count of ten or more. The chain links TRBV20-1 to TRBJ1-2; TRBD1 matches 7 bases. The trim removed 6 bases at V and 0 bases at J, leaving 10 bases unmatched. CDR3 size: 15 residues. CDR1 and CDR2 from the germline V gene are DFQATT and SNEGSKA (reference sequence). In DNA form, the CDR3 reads TGCAGTGCAACCGGGACAGATTCGACTAACTATGGCTACACCTTC. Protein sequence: CSATGTDSTNYGYTF.

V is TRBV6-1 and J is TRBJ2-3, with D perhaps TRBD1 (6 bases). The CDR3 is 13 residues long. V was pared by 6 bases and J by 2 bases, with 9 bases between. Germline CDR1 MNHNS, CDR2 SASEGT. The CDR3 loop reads CASRGTPTDTQYF. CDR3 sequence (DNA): TGTGCCAGCAGAGGGACACCCACAGATACGCAGTATTTT.

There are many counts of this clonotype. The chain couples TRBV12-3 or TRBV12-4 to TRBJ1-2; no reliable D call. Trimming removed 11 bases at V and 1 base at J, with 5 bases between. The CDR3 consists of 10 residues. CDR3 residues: CACYNYGYTF. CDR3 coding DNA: TGTGCCTGTTATAACTATGGCTACACCTTC.

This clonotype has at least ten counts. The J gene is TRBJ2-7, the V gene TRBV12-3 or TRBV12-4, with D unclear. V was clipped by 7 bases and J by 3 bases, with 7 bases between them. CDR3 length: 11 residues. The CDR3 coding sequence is TGTGCCAGCACTAAGAGCTACGAGCAGTACTTC. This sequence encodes CASTKSYEQYF.

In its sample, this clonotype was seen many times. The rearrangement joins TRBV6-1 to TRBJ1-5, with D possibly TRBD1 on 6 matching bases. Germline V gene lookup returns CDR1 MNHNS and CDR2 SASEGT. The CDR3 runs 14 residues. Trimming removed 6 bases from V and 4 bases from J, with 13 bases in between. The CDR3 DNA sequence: TGTGCCAGCAGGGATACAGGGAAAAATCAGCCCCAGCATTTT. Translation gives CASRDTGKNQPQHF.

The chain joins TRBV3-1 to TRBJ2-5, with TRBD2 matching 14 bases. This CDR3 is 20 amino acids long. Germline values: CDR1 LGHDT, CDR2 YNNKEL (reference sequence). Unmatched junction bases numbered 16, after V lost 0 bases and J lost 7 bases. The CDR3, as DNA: TGTGCCAGCAGCCAAGATAAAGGACTAGCGGGAGGCCCGGCGGGAGGGACCCAGTACTTC. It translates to CASSQDKGLAGGPAGGTQYF.

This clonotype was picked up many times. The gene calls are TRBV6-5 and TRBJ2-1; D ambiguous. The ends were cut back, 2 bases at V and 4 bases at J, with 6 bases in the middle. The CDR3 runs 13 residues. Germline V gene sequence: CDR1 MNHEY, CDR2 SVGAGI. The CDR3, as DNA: TGTGCCAGCAGTTACGATAGTTACAATGAGCAGTTCTTC. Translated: CASSYDSYNEQFF.

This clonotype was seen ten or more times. CDR3 bases: TGTGCCAGCAGCTTATTACAGGGCGGTGAAGCTTTCTTT. Amino acid sequence: CASSLLQGGEAFF. The gene calls are TRBV11-2 and TRBJ1-1; D perhaps matches TRBD1 (6 bases). There are 13 residues in the CDR3. Looked up from germline, CDR1 is SGHAT and CDR2 is FQNNGV. V gave up 2 bases and J gave up 7 bases, with 11 bases separating them.

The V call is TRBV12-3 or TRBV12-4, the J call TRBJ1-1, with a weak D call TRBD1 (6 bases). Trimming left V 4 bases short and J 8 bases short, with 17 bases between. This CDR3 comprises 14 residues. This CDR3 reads CASSSGVGSTEAFF. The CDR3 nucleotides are TGTGCCAGCAGTTCAGGGGTTGGAAGCACCGAAGCTTTCTTT.

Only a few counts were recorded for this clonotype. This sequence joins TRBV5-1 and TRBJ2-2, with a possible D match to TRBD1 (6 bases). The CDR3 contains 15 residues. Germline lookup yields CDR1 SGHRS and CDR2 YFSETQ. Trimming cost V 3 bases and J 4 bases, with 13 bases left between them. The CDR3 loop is CASSWTDSSTGELFF. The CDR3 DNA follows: TGCGCCAGCAGCTGGACGGACAGTTCCACCGGGGAGCTGTTTTTT. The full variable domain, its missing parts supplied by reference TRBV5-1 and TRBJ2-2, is KAGVTQTPRYLIKTRGQQVTLSCSPISGHRSVSWYQQTPGQGLQFLFEYFSETQRNKGNFPGRFSGRQFSNSRSEMNVSTLELGDSALYLCASSWTDSSTGELFFGEGSRLTVL.

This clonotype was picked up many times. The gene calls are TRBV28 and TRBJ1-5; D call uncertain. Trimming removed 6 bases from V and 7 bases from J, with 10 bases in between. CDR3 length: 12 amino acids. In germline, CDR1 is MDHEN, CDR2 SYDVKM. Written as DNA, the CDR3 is TGTGCCAGCAGCTATACACGACAGCCCCAGCATTTT. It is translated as CASSYTRQPQHF.

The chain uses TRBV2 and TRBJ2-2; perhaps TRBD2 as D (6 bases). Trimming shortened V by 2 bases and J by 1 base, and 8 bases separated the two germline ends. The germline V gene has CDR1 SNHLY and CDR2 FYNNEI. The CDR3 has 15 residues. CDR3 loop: CASSETSLNTGELFF. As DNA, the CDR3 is TGTGCCAGCAGTGAAACTAGCCTGAACACCGGGGAGCTGTTTTTT.

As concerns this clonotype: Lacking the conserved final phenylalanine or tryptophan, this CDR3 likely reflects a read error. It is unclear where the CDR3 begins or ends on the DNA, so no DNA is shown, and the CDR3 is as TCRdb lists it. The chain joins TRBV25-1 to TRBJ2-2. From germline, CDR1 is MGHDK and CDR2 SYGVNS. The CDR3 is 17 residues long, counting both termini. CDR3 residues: CASSEFRRADYTGELCL.

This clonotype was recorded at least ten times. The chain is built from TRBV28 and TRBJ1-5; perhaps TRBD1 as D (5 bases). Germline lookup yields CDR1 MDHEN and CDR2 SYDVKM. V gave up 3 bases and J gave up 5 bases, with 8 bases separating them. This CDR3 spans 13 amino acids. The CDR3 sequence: CASSFPGHQPQHF. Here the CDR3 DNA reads TGTGCCAGCAGTTTCCCGGGGCATCAGCCCCAGCATTTT.

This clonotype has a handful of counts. CDR3 sequence: CASSLNRDIRTPLHF. In nucleotides, the CDR3 is TGTGCCAGCAGTTTAAACCGGGACATACGAACACCCCTCCACTTT. The chain carries TRBV27 and TRBJ1-6; D possibly corresponds to TRBD1 (6 bases). This CDR3 spans 15 amino acids. CDR1 and CDR2 (germline): MNHEY, SMNVEV (reference sequence). The V gene lost 2 bases and the J gene lost 11 bases, with 16 bases spanning the gap.

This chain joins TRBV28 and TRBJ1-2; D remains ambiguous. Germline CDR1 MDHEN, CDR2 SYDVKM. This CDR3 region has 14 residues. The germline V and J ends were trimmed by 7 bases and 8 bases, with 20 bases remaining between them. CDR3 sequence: CASIVPGSPSGYTF. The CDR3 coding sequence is TGTGCCAGCATCGTCCCGGGATCTCCTTCGGGCTACACCTTC.